This T cell receptor beta chain is drawn from a study of T-cell memory formation after mild COVID-19. Overall study context: Clusters of TCRs were largely donor specific.

TCRdb itself ran the 5' RACE reads through MiXCR, one entry per CDR3 protein. The data hold fewer than 50,000 distinct CDR3 sequences, with 7.3% observed a single time. This clonotype was seen at least ten times. The sequencing input was PBMCs or a T cell subset sorted from them (not recorded which). The clonotype comes from a man between 18 and 29 years old who had mild COVID-19 (a few samples of this study predate the infection). Cell type and time point are not known.

CDR3 sequence reads: CASSFDRNYEQYF. For the CDR3, the DNA is TGTGCCAGCAGTTTCGACAGGAACTACGAGCAGTACTTC. V is TRBV12-3 or TRBV12-4 and J is TRBJ2-7; possible D gene TRBD1, 6 bases. Trimming removed 3 bases at V and 3 bases at J, with 9 bases between. The CDR3 is made up of 13 amino acids.